These 25 T cell receptor beta chains were all obtained from the same sample, sequenced in a study of CD8 T cells in Susac syndrome. Random hexamers served to reverse transcribe roughly 0.45 to 1 ug RNA. In TCRdb, the immunoSEQ multiplex PCR reads were re-called with MiXCR into one record per CDR3 protein. The sample records about 180,000 distinct CDR3 sequences, roughly 94% being singletons. Material: CD4+ T cells from PBMCs. The receptors were gathered from a human donor with Susac syndrome.

The chain employs TRBV5-5 and TRBJ2-1; D is possibly TRBD2 (5 bases). Germline CDR1 reads SGHKS; CDR2 reads YYEKEE (reference sequence). The V and J ends lost 0 bases and 0 bases respectively, with 10 bases between them. The CDR3 contains 16 residues. The CDR3 DNA reads as TGTGCCAGCAGCTTGGCCGGTGGGAGCTCCTACAATGAGCAGTTCTTC. This translates into CASSLAGGSSYNEQFF.

This rearrangement joins TRBV7-2 to TRBJ2-7; D uncertain. CDR1 is SGHTA, CDR2 FQGNSA, per germline. The CDR3 extends over 12 amino acids. V gave up 2 bases and J gave up 7 bases, with 9 bases separating them. DNA of the CDR3: TGTGCCAGCAGCTTAAACGCGGCAGAGCAGTACTTC. Its translation: CASSLNAAEQYF.

This clonotype came up a few times. The chain employs TRBV4-2 and TRBJ2-5, with D perhaps matching TRBD1 or TRBD2 (6 bases each). Germline V lookup: CDR1 LGHNA, CDR2 YNFKEQ. V shed 4 bases and J shed 3 bases, with 12 bases lying between them. CDR3 length: 14 amino acids. In DNA, the CDR3 is TGTGCCAGCAGCCGTCCGGGGGCGGAAGAGACCCAGTACTTC. Translated, it gives CASSRPGAEETQYF.

The chain employs TRBV29-1 and TRBJ2-5; D not certain. V was pared by 4 bases and J by 3 bases, with 9 bases between. CDR3 length: 12 amino acids. Germline CDR1 and CDR2: SQVTM and ANQGSEA. CDR3 sequence reads: CSVVTEKETQYF. In DNA form, the CDR3 reads TGCAGCGTTGTAACAGAGAAAGAGACCCAGTACTTC.

The chain joins TRBV27 to TRBJ2-5; no clear D. CDR1 is MNHEY and CDR2 is SMNVEV in the germline V gene (reference sequence). The V end lost 9 bases, the J end lost 4 bases, and 15 bases lay between the germline ends. The CDR3 spans 13 residues. As DNA, the CDR3 is TGTGCCAGTTGGAGTCGGGCTGCAGAGACCCAGTACTTC. It encodes CASWSRAAETQYF.

The rearrangement joins TRBV12-3 or TRBV12-4 to TRBJ2-5; 7 nucleotides line up with TRBD2. This CDR3 region has 15 residues. V dropped 3 bases and J dropped 5; count of bases not matched to a gene: 9. The chain's CDR3 is CASSFVGGKGETQYF. As DNA, the CDR3 is TGTGCCAGCAGTTTTGTCGGGGGGAAAGGCGAGACCCAGTACTTC.

The rearrangement joins TRBV7-8 to TRBJ2-2, with 11 bases that match TRBD2. V trimming: 5 bases; J trimming: 1 base; junction bases outside the gene matches: 3. There are 16 residues in the CDR3. The germline CDR1 and CDR2 sequences are SGHVS and FQNEAQ. The CDR3 region has the DNA TGTGCCAGCAGCCCGGGACTAGCGGTGAACACCGGGGAGCTGTTTTTT. Translating gives CASSPGLAVNTGELFF.

The chain has TRBV27 and TRBJ1-4; D possibly corresponds to TRBD1 (6 bases). V gave up 4 bases and J gave up 7 bases, with 13 bases separating them. CDR3 length: 14 amino acids. The germline gives CDR1 MNHEY, CDR2 SMNVEV (reference sequence). CDR3 loop: CASSYGGIGEKLFF. CDR3 nucleotides: TGTGCCAGCAGTTACGGGGGCATAGGTGAAAAACTGTTTTTT.

CDR3 nucleotide sequence: TGTGCCAGCAGAGGGCCCACTGAAGCTTTCTTT. Its translation is CASRGPTEAFF. V is TRBV28 and J is TRBJ1-1; no firm D call. The V end was cut by 6 bases, the J end by 4 bases, with 6 bases between. Germline lookup yields CDR1 MDHEN and CDR2 SYDVKM. The CDR3 contains 11 residues.

V gene TRBV30 combines with J gene TRBJ1-2, with D possibly being TRBD1 (5 bases). V shed 0 bases and J shed 3 bases, with 11 bases lying between them. The CDR3 totals 14 residues. Germline V lookup: CDR1 GTSNPN, CDR2 SVGIG (reference sequence). CDR3 amino acids: CAWSVQEGDYGYTF. In DNA, the CDR3 is TGTGCCTGGAGTGTACAGGAGGGAGACTATGGCTACACCTTC. The full variable domain, with the rest looked up from reference TRBV30 and TRBJ1-2, is SQTIHQWPATLVQPVGSPLSLECTVEGTSNPNLYWYRQAAGRGLQLLFYSVGIGQISSEVPQNLSASRPQDRQFILSSKKLLLSDSGFYLCAWSVQEGDYGYTFGSGTRLTVV.

The chain carries TRBV30 and TRBJ2-5, with 11 bases that match TRBD2. V shed 5 bases and J 7 bases; nucleotides not matched to a gene: 6. The CDR3 is made up of 13 amino acids. Per germline, CDR1 GTSNPN and CDR2 SVGIG (reference sequence). For the CDR3, the DNA is TGTGCCTGGGGGACTAGCGGCGTGGCGACCCAGTACTTC. It yields the protein CAWGTSGVATQYF.

The chain uses TRBV19 and TRBJ1-3; the match to TRBD1 covers 8 bases. This CDR3 region has 13 residues. V shed 11 bases and J 5 bases; nucleotides not matched to a gene: 8. Germline V CDR1 and CDR2: LNHDA, SQIVND (reference sequence). CDR3 sequence reads: CAFLGQGRNTIYF. The CDR3, as DNA: TGTGCCTTCTTAGGACAGGGCCGAAACACCATATATTTT.

CDR3 in DNA: TGTGCCCGAGACAGGGTGCCTAACACCTATGGCTACACCTTC. Translating gives CARDRVPNTYGYTF. The V call is TRBV30, the J call TRBJ1-2; 7 bases align to TRBD1. Trimming removed 8 bases from V and 4 bases from J; junction bases left unmatched: 13. Germline CDR1 and CDR2: GTSNPN and SVGIG (reference sequence). There are 14 residues in the CDR3.

This rearrangement joins TRBV18 to TRBJ2-1; possibly TRBD1 for D (6 bases). Trimming took off 3 bases at V and 6 bases at J, with 15 bases between the two ends. CDR1 and CDR2 from the germline V gene are KGHSH and LQKENI. The CDR3 has 15 residues. CDR3 loop: CASSPALVGGNEQFF. The CDR3, as DNA: TGTGCCAGCTCACCGGCATTGGTAGGGGGCAATGAGCAGTTCTTC.

The chain links TRBV20-1 to TRBJ1-6; D is uncertain. CDR1 is DFQATT and CDR2 is SNEGSKA in the germline V gene (reference sequence). Trimming pared 3 bases from V and 7 bases from J, leaving 13 bases between. The CDR3 runs to 14 residues. CDR3 bases: TGCAGTGCTAGTATATACAGCCTGAATTCACCCCTCCACTTT. As protein: CSASIYSLNSPLHF.

V and J are TRBV5-1 and TRBJ1-1; D is unresolved. The CDR3 length is 15 residues. CDR1 and CDR2 (germline): SGHRS, YFSETQ. V gave up 4 bases and J gave up 1 base, with 14 bases separating them. CDR3 loop: CASSEGGFENTEAFF. CDR3 sequence (DNA): TGCGCCAGCAGCGAGGGAGGGTTTGAGAACACTGAAGCTTTCTTT.

The genes are TRBV25-1 and TRBJ2-1; TRBD2 might be the D (7 bases). The CDR3 length is 16 residues. Trimming shortened V by 7 bases and J by 0 bases, and 16 bases separated the two germline ends. The germline V gene encodes CDR1 MGHDK and CDR2 SYGVNS. CDR3: CASKPGGGSSYNEQFF. The CDR3 nucleotides are TGTGCCAGCAAACCCGGGGGCGGGAGCTCCTACAATGAGCAGTTCTTC.

The chain combines TRBV15 with TRBJ1-1, with 9 bases that match TRBD1. The germline V gene has CDR1 LNHNV and CDR2 YYDKDF (reference sequence). With V trimmed by 2 bases and J by 3 bases, 7 bases remained unmatched. The CDR3 contains 16 residues. The CDR3 loop reads CATSRTGTGYDTEAFF. The CDR3 region has the DNA TGTGCCACCAGCAGAACCGGGACAGGGTACGACACTGAAGCTTTCTTT.

Here the CDR3 reads CASSLALADGELFF. CDR3 DNA: TGCGCCAGCAGCTTGGCCCTAGCAGACGGGGAGCTGTTTTTT. The chain combines TRBV5-1 with TRBJ2-2, with D possibly being TRBD2 (5 bases). The CDR3 consists of 14 residues. Trimming cost V 0 bases and J 7 bases, with 10 bases left between them. Germline V gene lookup returns CDR1 SGHRS and CDR2 YFSETQ.

The V gene is TRBV27, the J gene TRBJ1-2; D gene unclear. The CDR3 length is 13 residues. V was cut by 8 bases and J by 4 bases, with 14 bases left in between. The germline gives CDR1 MNHEY, CDR2 SMNVEV (reference sequence). CDR3 DNA sequence: TGTGCCAGCGTTTTATTCGGCAGCTATGGCTACACCTTC. Protein product: CASVLFGSYGYTF.

Only a few counts were recorded for this clonotype. V is TRBV19 and J is TRBJ2-7, with D hard to call. Trimming shortened V by 7 bases and J by 4 bases, and 14 bases separated the two germline ends. Per the germline V gene, CDR1 is LNHDA and CDR2 is SQIVND (reference sequence). The CDR3 is made up of 13 amino acids. The CDR3 nucleotides are TGTGCCAGTATGACGGCCAGGTTGTACGAGCAGTACTTC. Amino acids: CASMTARLYEQYF.

This chain links TRBV7-2 with TRBJ2-7; D gene unclear. Per germline, CDR1 SGHTA and CDR2 FQGNSA. The V gene lost 1 base and the J gene lost 1 base, with 8 bases spanning the gap. This CDR3 is built from 14 residues. The CDR3 bases are TGTGCCAGCAGCTTAGTAGCCTCATCCTACGAGCAGTACTTC. It specifies CASSLVASSYEQYF.

This chain links TRBV5-1 with TRBJ2-5; 7 nucleotides align to TRBD2. Germline V gene data show CDR1 as SGHRS and CDR2 as YFSETQ. CDR3 size: 15 residues. V lost 4 bases, J lost 2 bases, and 8 bases stayed unmatched. CDR3 bases: TGCGCCAGCAGCCCCTCTAGCGGCATTCAAGAGACCCAGTACTTC. Protein: CASSPSSGIQETQYF. Full variable domain (outside the CDR3, taken from reference TRBV5-1 and TRBJ2-5): KAGVTQTPRYLIKTRGQQVTLSCSPISGHRSVSWYQQTPGQGLQFLFEYFSETQRNKGNFPGRFSGRQFSNSRSEMNVSTLELGDSALYLCASSPSSGIQETQYFGPGTRLLVL.

The genes are TRBV7-9 and TRBJ2-7; TRBD1 agrees at 7 bases. This CDR3 contains 12 residues. Germline values: CDR1 SEHNR, CDR2 FQNEAQ (reference sequence). Unmatched junction bases numbered 4, after V lost 5 bases and J lost 6 bases. This CDR3 is CASSTAGGEQYF. CDR3 DNA: TGTGCCAGCAGCACAGCAGGGGGCGAGCAGTACTTC.

The gene calls are TRBV5-1 and TRBJ2-3; weak D call: TRBD1 (5 bases). V dropped 3 bases and J dropped 5 bases, with 10 bases sitting between them. The CDR3 is 13 amino acids. Germline lookup yields CDR1 SGHRS and CDR2 YFSETQ. This CDR3 is CASSSPGKDTQYF. CDR3 nucleotides: TGCGCCAGCAGCTCTCCAGGGAAAGATACGCAGTATTTT.